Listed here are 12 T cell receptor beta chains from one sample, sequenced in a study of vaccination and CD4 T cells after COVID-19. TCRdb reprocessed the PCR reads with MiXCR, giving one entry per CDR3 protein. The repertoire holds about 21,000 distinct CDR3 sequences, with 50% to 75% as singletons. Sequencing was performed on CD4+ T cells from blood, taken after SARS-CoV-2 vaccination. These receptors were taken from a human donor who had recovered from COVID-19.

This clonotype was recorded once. The chain's CDR3 is CSASGQLAGQETQYF. CDR3 nucleotide sequence: TGCAGTGCATCCGGGCAACTAGCGGGACAAGAGACCCAGTACTTC. V usage is TRBV20-1 and J usage is TRBJ2-5; 10 nucleotides agree with TRBD2. Germline CDR1 reads DFQATT; CDR2 reads SNEGSKA (reference sequence). Trimming removed 6 bases from V and 2 bases from J; junction bases left unmatched: 9. The CDR3 has 15 amino acids.

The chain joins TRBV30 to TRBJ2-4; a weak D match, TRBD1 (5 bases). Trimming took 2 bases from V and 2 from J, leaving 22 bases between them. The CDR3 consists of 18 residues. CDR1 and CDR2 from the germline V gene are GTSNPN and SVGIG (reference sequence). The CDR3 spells CAWSPPPTAPTSKNIQYF. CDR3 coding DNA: TGTGCCTGGAGTCCGCCCCCGACAGCACCTACGTCCAAAAACATTCAGTACTTC.

The CDR3 is CASSPQPGNTIYF. The CDR3 DNA sequence: TGTGCCAGCAGCCCCCAACCTGGAAACACCATATATTTT. This chain uses TRBV7-3 with TRBJ1-3; D uncertain. V was cut by 5 bases and J by 2 bases, with 7 bases left in between. The CDR3 sequence is 13 residues long. Germline V gene sequence: CDR1 SGHTA, CDR2 FQGTGA.

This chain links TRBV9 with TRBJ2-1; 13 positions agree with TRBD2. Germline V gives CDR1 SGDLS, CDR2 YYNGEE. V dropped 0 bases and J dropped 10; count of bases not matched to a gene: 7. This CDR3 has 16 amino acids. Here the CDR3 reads CASSVGLAGGLGEQFF. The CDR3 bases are TGTGCCAGCAGCGTAGGACTAGCGGGAGGCTTGGGGGAGCAGTTCTTC.

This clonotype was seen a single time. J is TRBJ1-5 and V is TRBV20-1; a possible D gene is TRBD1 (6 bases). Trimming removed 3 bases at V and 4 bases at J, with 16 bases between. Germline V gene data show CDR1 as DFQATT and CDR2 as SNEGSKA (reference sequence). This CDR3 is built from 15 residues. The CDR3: CSASPHRDQNQPQHF. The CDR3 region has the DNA TGCAGTGCTAGCCCCCACAGGGACCAAAATCAGCCCCAGCATTTT.

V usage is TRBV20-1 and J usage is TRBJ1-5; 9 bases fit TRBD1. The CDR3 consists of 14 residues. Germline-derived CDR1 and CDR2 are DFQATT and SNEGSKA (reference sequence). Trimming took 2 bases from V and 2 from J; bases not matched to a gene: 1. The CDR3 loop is CSARRTGGNQPQHF. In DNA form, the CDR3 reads TGCAGTGCTAGAAGGACAGGGGGCAATCAGCCCCAGCATTTT.

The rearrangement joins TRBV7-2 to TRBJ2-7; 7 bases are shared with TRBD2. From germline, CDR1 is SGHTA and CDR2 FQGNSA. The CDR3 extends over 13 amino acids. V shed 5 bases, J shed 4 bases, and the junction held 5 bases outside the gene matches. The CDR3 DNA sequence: TGTGCCAGCAGCCCCCTGGGGGGGTACGAGCAGTACTTC. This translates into CASSPLGGYEQYF.

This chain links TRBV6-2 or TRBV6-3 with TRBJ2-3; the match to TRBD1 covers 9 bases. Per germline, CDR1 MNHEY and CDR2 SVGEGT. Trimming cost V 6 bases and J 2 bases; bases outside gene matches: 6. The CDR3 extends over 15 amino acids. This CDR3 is CASSPGTGHTDTQYF. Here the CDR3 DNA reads TGTGCCAGCAGCCCCGGGACAGGGCACACAGATACGCAGTATTTT.

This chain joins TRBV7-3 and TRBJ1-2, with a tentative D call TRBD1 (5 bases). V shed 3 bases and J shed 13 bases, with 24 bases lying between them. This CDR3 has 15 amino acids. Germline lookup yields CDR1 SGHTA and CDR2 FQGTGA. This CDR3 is CASSFRHAELWGGTF. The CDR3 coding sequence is TGTGCCAGCAGCTTCAGACACGCGGAACTATGGGGGGGCACCTTC.

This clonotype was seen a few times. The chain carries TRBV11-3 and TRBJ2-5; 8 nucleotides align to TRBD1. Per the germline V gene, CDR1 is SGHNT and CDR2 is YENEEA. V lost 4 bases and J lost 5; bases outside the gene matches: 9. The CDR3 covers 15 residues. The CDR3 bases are TGTGCCAGCAGCTCCGCCGGACAGGGAGCGGAGACCCAGTACTTC. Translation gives CASSSAGQGAETQYF.

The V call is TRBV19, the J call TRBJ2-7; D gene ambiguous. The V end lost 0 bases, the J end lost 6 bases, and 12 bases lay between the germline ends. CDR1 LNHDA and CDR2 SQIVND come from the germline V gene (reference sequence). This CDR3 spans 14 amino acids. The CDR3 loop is CASSIDLRTAEQYF. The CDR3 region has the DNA TGTGCCAGTAGTATAGATCTTCGGACGGCCGAGCAGTACTTC.

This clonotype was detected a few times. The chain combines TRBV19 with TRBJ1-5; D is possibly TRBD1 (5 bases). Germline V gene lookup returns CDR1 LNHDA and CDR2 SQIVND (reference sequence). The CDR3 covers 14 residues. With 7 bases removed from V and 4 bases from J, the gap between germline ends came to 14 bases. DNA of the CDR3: TGTGCCAGTAATAGCGACAGACTTAATCAGCCCCAGCATTTT. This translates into CASNSDRLNQPQHF.